This TCR beta chain was sequenced in a study of CD8+CD57+ T cells in acquired aplastic anemia. Patients selected for sequencing had displayed CD8+CD57+ cell expansion by flow cytometry. The CDR3 totals 12 residues. From germline, CDR1 is SQVTM and CDR2 ANQGSEA. V was trimmed by 8 bases and J by 6 bases, leaving 16 bases between them. According to the study, genomic DNA was the template for TCR beta VDJ and CDR3 profiling. TCRdb re-derived calls from the reads in MiXCR, one entry per CDR3 protein. The sample contains around 170,000 distinct CDR3 sequences, 40% to 55% of which appear only once. The receptor comes from a human donor with aplastic anemia. The J gene is TRBJ1-2, the V gene TRBV29-1; weak D call: TRBD1 (5 bases). Sequenced: sorted CD4+, CD8+, or CD8+CD57+ T cells (not recorded which) from PBMCs. This CDR3 reads CSFRRGGDGYTF. CDR3 sequence (DNA): TGCAGCTTTAGGAGGGGAGGCGATGGCTACACCTTC.